The 27 T cell receptor beta chains below come from one sample, sequenced in a study of cytomegalovirus exposure and HLA in healthy donors. Researchers ran the PCR with 60 Vbeta and 13 Jbeta primers. Assay: immunoSEQ multiplex PCR; the TCRdb copy retains only in-frame clones and omits some. Among 50,000 to 55,000 clones listed, roughly 50% were seen once. The sequenced sample was PBMCs. These receptors all stem from a human donor in good health.

V and J are TRBV6-5 and TRBJ1-1, with D tentatively TRBD1 (6 bases). The CDR3 totals 13 residues. V lost 4 bases, J lost 4 bases, and 10 bases lay in between. CDR1 MNHEY and CDR2 SVGAGI come from the germline V gene. The CDR3 loop reads CASSLMDSTEAFF. The CDR3 nucleotides are TGTGCCAGCAGTTTGATGGACAGCACTGAAGCTTTCTTT.

The chain uses TRBV7-6 and TRBJ2-2, with D unresolved. The CDR3 has 13 amino acids. Trimming took 5 bases from V and 6 from J, leaving 10 bases between them. Germline-derived CDR1 and CDR2 are SGHVS and FNYEAQ. CDR3 in amino acids: CASSPTLPGELFF. CDR3 in DNA: TGTGCCAGCAGCCCTACCCTGCCCGGGGAGCTGTTTTTT. The complete variable domain, with remaining parts taken from reference TRBV7-6 and TRBJ2-2, reads GAGVSQSPRYKVTKRGQDVALRCDPISGHVSLYWYRQALGQGPEFLTYFNYEAQQDKSGLPNDRFSAERPEGSISTLTIQRTEQRDSAMYRCASSPTLPGELFFGEGSRLTVL.

The chain joins TRBV27 to TRBJ1-6; 8 bases line up with TRBD1. The J segment lost 10 bases and the V segment lost 3 bases, leaving 5 bases of the junction unmatched. CDR1 MNHEY and CDR2 SMNVEV come from the germline V gene (reference sequence). CDR3 length: 14 residues. The CDR3 bases are TGTGCCAGCAGTTTTACAGGGGGGAACTCACCCCTCCACTTT. This codes for CASSFTGGNSPLHF.

The chain combines TRBV5-4 with TRBJ2-3, with D maybe TRBD2 (7 bases). Trimming removed 3 bases at V and 4 bases at J, with 18 bases between. The germline CDR1 and CDR2 sequences are SGHNT and YYREEE (reference sequence). The CDR3 has 16 amino acids. CDR3 residues: CASSSPPGGLADTQYF. The CDR3, as DNA: TGTGCCAGCAGCTCGCCCCCGGGGGGCCTGGCAGATACGCAGTATTTT.

The chain is built from TRBV6-5 and TRBJ2-7, with 7 bases lining up with TRBD1. This CDR3 spans 14 amino acids. The trim removed 10 bases at V and 0 bases at J, leaving 9 bases unmatched. CDR1 and CDR2 (germline): MNHEY, SVGAGI. CDR3 in amino acids: CATADRDSSYEQYF. The DNA for the CDR3 is TGTGCCACCGCTGACCGGGACAGCTCCTACGAGCAGTACTTC.

The sample holds a few counts of this clone. This sequence joins TRBV5-1 and TRBJ2-3; 8 nucleotides line up with TRBD2. CDR3 length: 16 residues. The ends lost 4 bases at V and 4 bases at J; junction bases unmatched: 11. Per germline, CDR1 SGHRS and CDR2 YFSETQ. As DNA, the CDR3 is TGCGCCAGCAGCCTGGCGAGCGGGGGAGGCGCAGATACGCAGTATTTT. Translated: CASSLASGGGADTQYF.

J is TRBJ2-7 and V is TRBV9; possibly TRBD2 for D (5 bases). CDR3 length: 13 residues. The germline V and J ends were trimmed by 4 bases and 7 bases, with 15 bases remaining between them. The V gene's germline CDR1 is SGDLS and CDR2 YYNGEE. The CDR3 DNA follows: TGTGCCAGCAGCTCCTATGGATCGGGGGAGCAGTACTTC. Amino acids: CASSSYGSGEQYF.

V gene TRBV30 combines with J gene TRBJ2-1; D is unclear. Trimming removed 7 bases at V and 7 bases at J, with 23 bases between. Germline V lookup: CDR1 GTSNPN, CDR2 SVGIG (reference sequence). This CDR3 has 15 residues. The CDR3 region is CAYRRRASTTNEQFF. The CDR3 coding sequence is TGTGCCTACCGCCGGAGAGCGAGCACTACGAATGAGCAGTTCTTC.

In this sample, this clone turned up once. V usage is TRBV5-4 and J usage is TRBJ1-6; 8 bases line up with TRBD1. The CDR3 covers 17 residues. Germline CDR1 reads SGHNT; CDR2 reads YYREEE (reference sequence). V lost 5 bases and J lost 4; bases outside the gene matches: 11. The CDR3, as DNA: TGTGCCAGCAGGTCCCTTGACAGGGGCCTATATAATTCACCCCTCCACTTT. It specifies CASRSLDRGLYNSPLHF.

This clone has a handful of counts. The V and J genes are TRBV5-1 and TRBJ2-7, with TRBD1 matching 7 bases. The CDR3 length is 14 residues. V gave up 4 bases and J gave up 6 bases; unmatched junction bases: 10. The germline CDR1 and CDR2 sequences are SGHRS and YFSETQ. The CDR3 DNA reads TGCGCCAGCAGCATTGGGACAGATGTCGGCGAGCAGTACTTC. Its protein product is CASSIGTDVGEQYF. Combining the CDR3 with reference TRBV5-1 and TRBJ2-7 gives the whole variable domain KAGVTQTPRYLIKTRGQQVTLSCSPISGHRSVSWYQQTPGQGLQFLFEYFSETQRNKGNFPGRFSGRQFSNSRSEMNVSTLELGDSALYLCASSIGTDVGEQYFGPGTRLTVT.

The genes are TRBV6-5 and TRBJ2-7; the D gene is possibly TRBD1 (6 bases). Trimming stripped 2 bases from V and 0 bases from J, with 11 bases between. CDR3 length equals 15 residues. Germline V lookup: CDR1 MNHEY, CDR2 SVGAGI. The CDR3 nucleotides are TGTGCCAGCAGTTACAGGGGGTCCAGCTCCTACGAGCAGTACTTC. It specifies CASSYRGSSSYEQYF.

The chain carries TRBV7-9 and TRBJ2-3, with a tentative D call TRBD2 (6 bases). Trimming left V 8 bases short and J 0 bases short, with 9 bases between. The germline CDR1 and CDR2 sequences are SEHNR and FQNEAQ (reference sequence). This CDR3 has 13 amino acids. In DNA, the CDR3 is TGTGCCAGCGTCGGGGGAAGCACAGATACGCAGTATTTT. Protein sequence: CASVGGSTDTQYF. Variable domain in full (rest from reference TRBV7-9 and TRBJ2-3): DTGVSQNPRHKITKRGQNVTFRCDPISEHNRLYWYRQTLGQGPEFLTYFQNEAQLEKSRLLSDRFSAERPKGSFSTLEIQRTEQGDSAMYLCASVGGSTDTQYFGPGTRLTVL.

The rearrangement uses TRBV20-1 and TRBJ1-1; D ambiguous. The CDR3 has 10 residues. Trimming removed 5 bases from V and 2 bases from J, with 3 bases in between. In germline, CDR1 is DFQATT, CDR2 SNEGSKA (reference sequence). CDR3 loop: CSASNTEAFF. Here the CDR3 DNA reads TGCAGTGCTTCAAACACTGAAGCTTTCTTT.

The chain is built from TRBV6-1 and TRBJ2-2; 15 bases match TRBD2. The CDR3 runs 14 residues. The V and J ends lost 8 bases and 9 bases, in that order; junction bases with no gene match: 4. Germline V gene sequence: CDR1 MNHNS, CDR2 SASEGT. The CDR3 bases are TGTGCCAGCCAGGGACTAGCGGGGGGTAGGGAGCTGTTTTTT. Its protein is CASQGLAGGRELFF.

V and J are TRBV9 and TRBJ2-7; D not resolved. V lost 3 bases and J 1 base, leaving 11 bases between the germline ends. Germline CDR1 SGDLS, CDR2 YYNGEE. The CDR3 loop spans 14 amino acids. CDR3 protein: CASSARTESYEQYF. The CDR3 DNA is TGTGCCAGCAGCGCCCGCACCGAGTCCTACGAGCAGTACTTC.

The V and J genes are TRBV6-5 and TRBJ2-3; 11 bases are shared with TRBD2. CDR1 is MNHEY, CDR2 SVGAGI, per germline. V was pared by 2 bases and J by 4 bases, with 5 bases of the junction left unmatched. This CDR3 spans 16 amino acids. The CDR3 nucleotides read TGTGCCAGCAGTTACCTGGGACTAGCGGCGGCAGATACGCAGTATTTT. Encoded protein: CASSYLGLAAADTQYF.

The chain has TRBV2 and TRBJ1-5; 10 bases are shared with TRBD1. Germline V CDR1 and CDR2: SNHLY, FYNNEI. V dropped 7 bases and J dropped 2; count of bases not matched to a gene: 2. This CDR3 region has 14 residues. DNA of the CDR3: TGTGCCAGCATTGGACAGGGGGGCAATCAGCCCCAGCATTTT. Protein sequence: CASIGQGGNQPQHF.

The V call is TRBV27, the J call TRBJ1-4; 7 nucleotides match TRBD1. V lost 2 bases, J lost 5 bases, and 2 bases stayed unmatched. The germline gives CDR1 MNHEY, CDR2 SMNVEV (reference sequence). The CDR3 covers 14 residues. CDR3 in amino acids: CASSLGTANEKLFF. The CDR3 DNA reads as TGTGCCAGCAGTTTAGGGACAGCGAATGAAAAACTGTTTTTT.

The chain links TRBV29-1 to TRBJ1-2; the D is unclear. The CDR3 has 11 amino acids. CDR1 and CDR2 (germline): SQVTM, ANQGSEA. The CDR3 DNA is TGCGAGGGCAGGCACTTCTATGGCTACACCTTC. This codes for CEGRHFYGYTF.

The chain uses TRBV6-6 and TRBJ1-5, with D possibly matching TRBD1 (6 bases). The CDR3 runs 14 residues. Per the germline V gene, CDR1 is MNHNY and CDR2 is SVGAGI (reference sequence). Trimming took off 0 bases at V and 7 bases at J, with 10 bases between the two ends. CDR3 amino acids: CASSYSAGAQPQHF. The CDR3 DNA reads TGTGCCAGCAGTTACTCGGCGGGGGCCCAGCCCCAGCATTTT.

This rearrangement joins TRBV19 to TRBJ2-3, with 8 bases aligning to TRBD2. CDR3 length: 17 residues. With 3 bases clipped from V and 3 bases from J, the junction kept 11 bases outside the gene matches. Germline CDR1 LNHDA, CDR2 SQIVND (reference sequence). As DNA, the CDR3 is TGTGCCAGTAGTATCCAGCGGGGGCCATCAAGAACAGATACGCAGTATTTT. Amino acids: CASSIQRGPSRTDTQYF. The full variable domain, its missing parts supplied by reference TRBV19 and TRBJ2-3, is DGGITQSPKYLFRKEGQNVTLSCEQNLNHDAMYWYRQDPGQGLRLIYYSQIVNDFQKGDIAEGYSVSREKKESFPLTVTSAQKNPTAFYLCASSIQRGPSRTDTQYFGPGTRLTVL.

The chain is built from TRBV5-6 and TRBJ1-2, with D maybe TRBD1 (5 bases). V lost 7 bases and J lost 4, with 8 bases in between. CDR1 and CDR2 from the germline V gene are SGHDT and YYEEEE. CDR3 length: 11 residues. The DNA of the CDR3 is TGTGCCAGCCAGGGAAGCTATGGCTACACCTTC. It is translated as CASQGSYGYTF.

Regarding this clone: A read error may produce the germline difference seen at one junction end. This sequence joins TRBV7-7 and TRBJ2-1; 8 bases agree with TRBD2. This CDR3 spans 16 amino acids. CDR1 is SSHAT and CDR2 is FNYEAQ in the germline V gene (reference sequence). The DNA of the CDR3 is TGTGCTAGCAGCTTAGGAATTGCGGGGGGTAGGGATGAGCAGTTCTTC. Translated: CASSLGIAGGRDEQFF.

J is TRBJ1-3 and V is TRBV7-3; tentatively, D is TRBD1 (6 bases). CDR1 is SGHTA, CDR2 FQGTGA, per germline. V lost 5 bases and J 4 bases, leaving 18 bases between the germline ends. This CDR3 has 16 residues. CDR3 sequence reads: CASSPGGGFLGNTIYF. As DNA, the CDR3 is TGTGCCAGCAGCCCGGGAGGGGGATTTTTAGGAAACACCATATATTTT.

In this sample, this clone turned up a few times. The chain employs TRBV6-1 and TRBJ1-5; the match to TRBD1 covers 7 bases. The germline V gene encodes CDR1 MNHNS and CDR2 SASEGT. The CDR3 totals 15 residues. J gave up 1 base and V 5 bases, and 5 bases lay outside the gene matches. CDR3 sequence reads: CASSPDRASNQPQHF. CDR3 sequence (DNA): TGTGCCAGCAGTCCCGACAGGGCAAGCAATCAGCCCCAGCATTTT.

CDR3 bases: TGTGCCAGTAGGACAGGGTACTCTGCTCAGCCCCAGCATTTT. This sequence encodes CASRTGYSAQPQHF. The rearrangement joins TRBV19 to TRBJ1-5; TRBD1 matches at 7 bases. The CDR3 covers 14 residues. With 6 bases clipped from V and 6 bases from J, the junction kept 8 bases outside the gene matches. Germline lookup yields CDR1 LNHDA and CDR2 SQIVND (reference sequence).

V usage is TRBV4-3 and J usage is TRBJ2-3, with D hard to call. Germline V lookup: CDR1 LGHNA, CDR2 YSLEER. The CDR3 is 15 amino acids. Trimming took 0 bases from V and 0 from J, leaving 7 bases between them. CDR3 DNA: TGCGCCAGCAGCCAAGATGGCCCTAGCACAGATACGCAGTATTTT. Its translation is CASSQDGPSTDTQYF.